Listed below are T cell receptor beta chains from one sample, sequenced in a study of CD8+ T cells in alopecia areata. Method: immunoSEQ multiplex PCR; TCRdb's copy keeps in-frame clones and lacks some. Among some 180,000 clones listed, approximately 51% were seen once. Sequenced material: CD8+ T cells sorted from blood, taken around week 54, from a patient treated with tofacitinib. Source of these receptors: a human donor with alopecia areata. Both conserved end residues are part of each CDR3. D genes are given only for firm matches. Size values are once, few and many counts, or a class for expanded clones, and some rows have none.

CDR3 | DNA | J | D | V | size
CAWTRGAGHAEAFF | TGTGCCTGGACCAGAGGAGCTGGACACGCCGAAGCTTTCTTT | TRBJ1-1 | - | TRBV30 | -
CASSPKTAGAPGETQYF | TGTGCCAGCAGTCCGAAGACAGCGGGGGCGCCCGGAGAGACCCAGTACTTC | TRBJ2-5 | TRBD2 | TRBV4-2 | -
CASSHDRSETQYF | TGCGCCAGCAGCCACGACAGATCAGAGACCCAGTACTTC | TRBJ2-5 | - | TRBV5-1 | -
CSVPGGTGRTGELFF | TGCAGCGTCCCAGGGGGGACAGGGCGGACCGGGGAGCTGTTTTTT | TRBJ2-2 | TRBD1 | TRBV29-1 | -
CASSEYSGWQYF | TGTGCCAGCAGTGAATATAGCGGGTGGCAGTACTTC | TRBJ2-7 | TRBD2 | TRBV25-1 | few
CASPLRQNTYTGELFF | TGTGCCAGCCCCCTCCGACAGAACACTTACACCGGGGAGCTGTTTTTT | TRBJ2-2 | - | TRBV7-9 | few
CASSLGLAETQYF | TGCGCCAGCAGCTTGGGACTAGCGGAGACCCAGTACTTC | TRBJ2-5 | TRBD2 | TRBV5-1 | -
CASSDRDRRPLPFYEQYF | TGTGCCAGCAGCGATCGGGACAGGAGACCCTTGCCTTTCTACGAGCAGTACTTC | TRBJ2-7 | TRBD1 | TRBV5-5 | -
CASRQASPRNTEAFF | TGCGCCAGCAGACAAGCTTCCCCCCGAAACACTGAAGCTTTCTTT | TRBJ1-1 | - | TRBV23-1 | few
CASSLGTVYGYTF | TGTGCCAGCAGCTTGGGGACAGTATATGGCTACACCTTC | TRBJ1-2 | - | TRBV5-6 | few
CASKRDTVVGANVLTF | TGTGCCAGCAAGCGGGACACCGTGGTAGGGGCCAACGTCCTGACTTTC | TRBJ2-6 | - | TRBV28 | -
CASSGAGSPETQYF | TGTGCCAGCAGTGGTGCGGGGAGCCCGGAGACCCAGTACTTC | TRBJ2-5 | - | TRBV25-1 | -
CASSPNLEGYGYTF | TGTGCCAGCAGCCCCAACCTGGAGGGCTATGGCTACACCTTC | TRBJ1-2 | - | TRBV7-9 | -
CASSLRRGRAYNEQFF | TGTGCCAGCAGCTTGAGGCGGGGTAGGGCCTACAATGAGCAGTTCTTC | TRBJ2-1 | - | TRBV5-6 | few
CASSLGSGEETQYF | TGTGCCAGCAGCTTAGGAAGCGGGGAAGAGACCCAGTACTTC | TRBJ2-5 | TRBD2 | TRBV7-9 | -
CASSDPRGRTEAFF | TGTGCCAGTAGCGACCCCAGGGGGCGGACTGAAGCTTTCTTT | TRBJ1-1 | TRBD1 | TRBV19 | -
CASSLANGYTF | TGTGCCAGCAGCTTAGCTAACGGCTACACCTTC | TRBJ1-2 | - | TRBV7-9 | few
CATSLTGESAPLHF | TGTGCCACCAGCCTCACAGGGGAAAGCGCACCCCTCCACTTT | TRBJ1-6 | TRBD1 | TRBV15 | many
CSGRDIPYNEQFF | TGCAGCGGCCGGGACATCCCTTACAATGAGCAGTTCTTC | TRBJ2-1 | - | TRBV29-1 | -
CAWSVQGQGTDTQYF | TGTGCCTGGAGTGTACAAGGACAGGGCACAGATACGCAGTATTTT | TRBJ2-3 | TRBD1 | TRBV30 | -
CASSESSEQYF | TGTGCCAGCAGTGAATCATCCGAGCAGTACTTC | TRBJ2-7 | - | TRBV25-1 | -
CASSDNWSSDSNQPQHF | TGCGCCAGCAGTGACAATTGGTCATCGGATAGCAATCAGCCCCAGCATTTT | TRBJ1-5 | - | TRBV10-2 | -
CAWDTGQGTTGELFF | TGTGCCTGGGACACCGGACAGGGGACCACCGGGGAGCTGTTTTTT | TRBJ2-2 | TRBD1 | TRBV30 | -
CSAGQGIHEQYF | TGCAGCGCCGGACAGGGAATCCACGAGCAGTACTTC | TRBJ2-7 | TRBD1 | TRBV29-1 | few
CASSHLNSPLHF | TGTGCCAGCAGCCACCTAAATTCACCCCTCCACTTT | TRBJ1-6 | - | TRBV14 | few
CASMIKDTQYF | TGTGCCAGCATGATAAAAGATACGCAGTATTTT | TRBJ2-3 | - | TRBV25-1 | -
CASLAGTEDYEQYF | TGTGCCAGCTTAGCCGGGACAGAAGACTACGAGCAGTACTTC | TRBJ2-7 | TRBD1 | TRBV18 | few
CASSFTGMTPDTQYF | TGTGCCAGCAGTTTCACGGGGATGACACCAGATACGCAGTATTTT | TRBJ2-3 | - | TRBV27 | -
CASSVGGGAYGYTF | TGTGCCAGCAGCGTAGGAGGCGGCGCCTATGGCTACACCTTC | TRBJ1-2 | - | TRBV9 | -
CASSEARVTFGAFF | TGCGCCAGCAGCGAGGCAAGGGTCACTTTCGGAGCTTTCTTT | TRBJ1-1 | - | TRBV5-1 | -
CASSSPGTGGAYEQYF | TGCGCCAGCAGCTCCCCCGGGACAGGGGGGGCCTACGAGCAGTACTTC | TRBJ2-7 | TRBD1 | TRBV5-1 | -
CASSDSTNSPLHF | TGTGCCAGCAGTGACTCGACAAATTCACCCCTCCACTTT | TRBJ1-6 | - | TRBV6-1 | -
CASRLQGTTYEQYF | TGTGCCAGCAGATTACAGGGGACTACCTACGAGCAGTACTTC | TRBJ2-7 | - | TRBV6-5 | -
CSGTSGGFNEQFF | TGCAGCGGTACTAGCGGGGGATTCAATGAGCAGTTCTTC | TRBJ2-1 | TRBD2 | TRBV29-1 | -
CASSSWPGAGTDTQYF | TGTGCCAGCAGCTCGTGGCCAGGGGCCGGTACAGATACGCAGTATTTT | TRBJ2-3 | - | TRBV5-6 | -
CASSYDSGGTEAFF | TGTGCCAGCAGCTACGACTCGGGAGGAACTGAAGCTTTCTTT | TRBJ1-1 | - | TRBV11-2 | -
CASSQGGGAAYEQYF | TGTGCCAGCAGCCAAGGAGGCGGGGCGGCATACGAGCAGTACTTC | TRBJ2-7 | - | TRBV4-2 | -